This TCR beta chain was observed in a study of identifying expanded T cells in peripheral blood. General study results and limits: Differentially abundant clones: approximately 1.3 between replicates, 16.4 at two to three weeks, less than 20 at four. Variance in clone template counts between approximately 2-week samples significantly increased with total template count across all healthy donors.

With respect to this clone: As yet, its antigen is unknown.

Collection occurred without any documented infections or immune events in donors. Some clones are missing from TCRdb's copy, which holds only in-frame ones; the method was immunoSEQ multiplex PCR. Here the sample spans 80,000 to 95,000 clones, 88% being singletons. This CDR3 comprises 11 residues. Germline V gene data show CDR1 as SQVTM and CDR2 as ANQGSEA. Trimming took off 6 bases at V and 0 bases at J, with 5 bases between the two ends. The chain carries TRBV29-1 and TRBJ1-1; D is unclear. The sample consisted of blood. The TCR comes from a person aged 18-69 years in good health. Here the CDR3 reads CSVQMNTEAFF. CDR3 in DNA: TGCAGCGTACAAATGAACACTGAAGCTTTCTTT.